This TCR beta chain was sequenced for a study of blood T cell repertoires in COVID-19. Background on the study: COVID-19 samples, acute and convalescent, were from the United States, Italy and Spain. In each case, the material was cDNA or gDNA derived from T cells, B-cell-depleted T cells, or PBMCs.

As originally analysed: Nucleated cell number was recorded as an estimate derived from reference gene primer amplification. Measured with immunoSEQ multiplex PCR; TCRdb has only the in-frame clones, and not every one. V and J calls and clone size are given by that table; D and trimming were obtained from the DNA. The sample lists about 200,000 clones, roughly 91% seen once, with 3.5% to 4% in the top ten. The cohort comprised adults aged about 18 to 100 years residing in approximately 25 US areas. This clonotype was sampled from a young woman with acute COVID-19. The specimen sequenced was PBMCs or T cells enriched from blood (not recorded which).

The CDR3 region has the DNA TGTGCCAGCAGCTTGGAAGAAACAGACTACGAGCAGTACTTC. Translating it yields CASSLEETDYEQYF. The rearrangement uses TRBV5-4 and TRBJ2-7; D call uncertain. Trimming removed 0 bases at V and 3 bases at J, with 10 bases between. This CDR3 is built from 14 residues. Germline V gene sequence: CDR1 SGHNT, CDR2 YYREEE (reference sequence).